Below are 29 T cell receptor beta chains sequenced from a single sample in a study of cytomegalovirus exposure and HLA in healthy donors. Primers for the PCR totalled 60 Vbeta and 13 Jbeta. TCRdb's copy holds only in-frame clones and misses some; the assay was immunoSEQ multiplex PCR. The table includes about 160,000 clones, approximately 74% detected once. The sequencing sample was made of PBMCs. These receptor sequences come from a woman aged 25 to 39 in good health and CMV-seronegative.

This sequence joins TRBV7-9 and TRBJ2-5; no firm D call. The germline CDR1 and CDR2 sequences are SEHNR and FQNEAQ (reference sequence). This CDR3 region has 14 residues. Trimming took off 1 base at V and 0 bases at J, with 6 bases between the two ends. The CDR3 coding sequence is TGTGCCAGCAGCTTAGGGGCACACCAAGAGACCCAGTACTTC. Its translation is CASSLGAHQETQYF.

The sample holds a few counts of this clone. This sequence joins TRBV19 and TRBJ1-4; 8 bases agree with TRBD1. Germline CDR1 LNHDA, CDR2 SQIVND (reference sequence). The CDR3 contains 15 residues. The junction had 4 bases not matched to a gene; V was cut back by 3 bases and J by 4 bases. Written as DNA, the CDR3 is TGTGCCAGTAGTATGTCCAGGGGGCATAATGAAAAACTGTTTTTT. Its protein is CASSMSRGHNEKLFF.

The chain is built from TRBV28 and TRBJ1-6; 7 positions agree with TRBD1. CDR3 length: 14 amino acids. V dropped 4 bases and J dropped 9; count of bases not matched to a gene: 6. Germline CDR1 reads MDHEN; CDR2 reads SYDVKM. CDR3 bases: TGTGCCAGCAGTTCCCAGGGGGAAGGTTCACCCCTCCACTTT. This encodes CASSSQGEGSPLHF. Full variable domain (rest looked up from reference TRBV28 and TRBJ1-6): DVKVTQSSRYLVKRTGEKVFLECVQDMDHENMFWYRQDPGLGLRLIYFSYDVKMKEKGDIPEGYSVSREKKERFSLILESASTNQTSMYLCASSSQGEGSPLHFGNGTRLTVT.

The sample holds a few counts of this clone. The chain carries TRBV6-6 and TRBJ1-1, with D unclear. V gave up 6 bases and J gave up 1 base, with 9 bases separating them. The CDR3 consists of 13 residues. Looked up from germline, CDR1 is MNHNY and CDR2 is SVGAGI (reference sequence). Written as DNA, the CDR3 is TGTGCCAGCAGAAATACAGCGAACACTGAAGCTTTCTTT. Its translation: CASRNTANTEAFF.

This chain uses TRBV11-2 with TRBJ1-1; TRBD1 might be the D (6 bases). The V and J ends lost 1 base and 5 bases respectively, with 11 bases between them. Germline CDR1 SGHAT, CDR2 FQNNGV. The CDR3 length is 14 residues. CDR3 amino acids: CASSLAPGETEAFF. CDR3 DNA: TGTGCCAGCAGCTTAGCTCCAGGGGAAACTGAAGCTTTCTTT.

V usage is TRBV5-1 and J usage is TRBJ2-4; D might be TRBD2 (6 bases). V was cut by 7 bases and J by 8 bases, with 16 bases left in between. From germline, CDR1 is SGHRS and CDR2 YFSETQ. This CDR3 contains 13 residues. CDR3 protein: CASRRTGEDIQYF. The CDR3 nucleotides read TGCGCCAGCCGAAGAACGGGGGAAGACATTCAGTACTTC.

In its sample, this clone was seen once. The CDR3 sequence is CASSLKGQNSPLHF. Written as DNA, the CDR3 is TGTGCCAGCAGCTTGAAGGGGCAGAATTCACCCCTCCACTTT. The genes are TRBV5-6 and TRBJ1-6; a weak D match, TRBD1 (5 bases). From germline, CDR1 is SGHDT and CDR2 YYEEEE. V was pared by 1 base and J by 7 bases, with 9 bases between. CDR3 size: 14 residues.

In nucleotides, the CDR3 is TGCAGCGTTAATGACAGGGTTGGGGAAAAACTGTTTTTT. It translates to CSVNDRVGEKLFF. The chain employs TRBV29-1 and TRBJ1-4; 7 bases are a match to TRBD1. The CDR3 sequence is 13 residues long. Germline CDR1 SQVTM, CDR2 ANQGSEA. Trimming at V came to 5 bases and at J to 8 bases, leaving 8 bases not matched to a gene.

The chain employs TRBV19 and TRBJ2-1; possible D gene TRBD1, 5 bases. CDR3 size: 15 residues. V was shortened by 2 bases and J by 7 bases, with 15 bases between the two germline ends. From germline, CDR1 is LNHDA and CDR2 SQIVND (reference sequence). The CDR3 is CASSIRQWGLNEQFF. CDR3 bases: TGTGCCAGTAGTATACGACAGTGGGGCTTAAATGAGCAGTTCTTC. Full variable domain (missing parts from reference TRBV19 and TRBJ2-1): DGGITQSPKYLFRKEGQNVTLSCEQNLNHDAMYWYRQDPGQGLRLIYYSQIVNDFQKGDIAEGYSVSREKKESFPLTVTSAQKNPTAFYLCASSIRQWGLNEQFFGPGTRLTVL.

This clone was seen more than once but under ten times. The CDR3 region has the DNA TGTGCCAGCAGCAAAGGGACAGTGAATGAAAAACTGTTTTTT. Translation gives CASSKGTVNEKLFF. This rearrangement joins TRBV5-5 to TRBJ1-4; TRBD1 agrees at 7 bases. V lost 4 bases, J lost 5 bases, and 5 bases stayed unmatched. Germline V gene data show CDR1 as SGHKS and CDR2 as YYEKEE (reference sequence). The CDR3 covers 14 residues. The full variable domain, with the rest looked up from reference TRBV5-5 and TRBJ1-4, is DAGVTQSPTHLIKTRGQQVTLRCSPISGHKSVSWYQQVLGQGPQFIFQYYEKEERGRGNFPDRFSARQFPNYSSELNVNALLLGDSALYLCASSKGTVNEKLFFGSGTQLSVL.

This sequence joins TRBV9 and TRBJ2-3; 7 nucleotides match TRBD1. Germline lookup yields CDR1 SGDLS and CDR2 YYNGEE. CDR3 length equals 17 residues. Trimming at V came to 4 bases and at J to 1 base, leaving 12 bases not matched to a gene. In DNA, the CDR3 is TGTGCCAGCAGCCTCATAGGGGGCGGGCTAGGCACAGATACGCAGTATTTT. It yields the protein CASSLIGGGLGTDTQYF.

The chain carries TRBV15 and TRBJ1-4, with no clear D. V was clipped by 0 bases and J by 8 bases, with 13 bases between them. The CDR3 runs 15 residues. The V gene's germline CDR1 is LNHNV and CDR2 YYDKDF (reference sequence). In DNA form, the CDR3 reads TGTGCCACCAGCAGAGATCGGTACAGTGTAGAAAAACTGTTTTTT. Residues: CATSRDRYSVEKLFF. The complete variable domain, with remaining parts taken from reference TRBV15 and TRBJ1-4, reads DAMVIQNPRYQVTQFGKPVTLSCSQTLNHNVMYWYQQKSSQAPKLLFHYYDKDFNNEADTPDNFQSRRPNTSFCFLDIRSPGLGDTAMYLCATSRDRYSVEKLFFGSGTQLSVL.

The rearrangement uses TRBV7-2 and TRBJ2-1; TRBD1 agrees at 7 bases. The CDR3 runs 13 residues. From germline, CDR1 is SGHTA and CDR2 FQGNSA. J gave up 8 bases and V 3 bases, and 4 bases lay outside the gene matches. The CDR3, as DNA: TGTGCCAGCAGCTTTAAGGGGGCCGATGAGCAGTTCTTC. Translation: CASSFKGADEQFF.

In DNA form, the CDR3 reads TGTGCCAGCAGCTTCCTCGGGACTCAAAACACCGGGGAGCTGTTTTTT. Translating gives CASSFLGTQNTGELFF. The rearrangement joins TRBV7-9 to TRBJ2-2, with D maybe TRBD2 (6 bases). Germline V gene data show CDR1 as SEHNR and CDR2 as FQNEAQ (reference sequence). There are 16 residues in the CDR3. V was pared by 3 bases and J by 2 bases, with 13 bases between. Drawing the rest from reference TRBV7-9 and TRBJ2-2, the complete variable domain is DTGVSQNPRHKITKRGQNVTFRCDPISEHNRLYWYRQTLGQGPEFLTYFQNEAQLEKSRLLSDRFSAERPKGSFSTLEIQRTEQGDSAMYLCASSFLGTQNTGELFFGEGSRLTVL.

J is TRBJ1-4 and V is TRBV5-1; 10 nucleotides match TRBD1. The CDR3 has 14 amino acids. CDR1 is SGHRS, CDR2 YFSETQ, per germline. V was clipped by 4 bases and J by 5 bases; unmatched bases: 2. CDR3 region: CASSRTGGNEKLFF. CDR3 DNA: TGCGCCAGCAGCAGGACAGGGGGGAATGAAAAACTGTTTTTT.

V usage is TRBV7-2 and J usage is TRBJ2-1; TRBD2 is a possible D gene (5 bases). In germline, CDR1 is SGHTA, CDR2 FQGNSA. CDR3 length equals 15 residues. Trimming took 5 bases from V and 2 from J, leaving 13 bases between them. The DNA of the CDR3 is TGTGCCAGCAGCACCTCCGGGAACCCCTACAATGAGCAGTTCTTC. Translated, it gives CASSTSGNPYNEQFF.

This clone has just a few counts. Here the CDR3 reads CASSEAGTEFYNEQFF. In DNA form, the CDR3 reads TGTGCCAGCAGTGAAGCGGGGACAGAATTTTACAATGAGCAGTTCTTC. The genes are TRBV6-1 and TRBJ2-1, with 7 bases matching TRBD1. The CDR3 is made up of 16 amino acids. The trim removed 0 bases at V and 4 bases at J, leaving 6 bases unmatched. From germline, CDR1 is MNHNS and CDR2 SASEGT.

This clone was counted only a few times. This sequence joins TRBV18 and TRBJ2-3; D is unresolved. Germline assignment: CDR1 KGHSH and CDR2 LQKENI. Trimming left V 2 bases short and J 5 bases short, with 5 bases between. The CDR3 sequence is 12 residues long. In nucleotides, the CDR3 is TGTGCCAGCTCACCAGTTAGAGATACGCAGTATTTT. Its protein product is CASSPVRDTQYF.

The chain has TRBV28 and TRBJ1-3; D is possibly TRBD1 (6 bases). The CDR3 contains 16 residues. The V gene lost 4 bases and the J gene lost 0 bases, with 13 bases spanning the gap. Germline loops: CDR1 MDHEN, CDR2 SYDVKM. CDR3 bases: TGTGCCAGCAGTTCTAGGGACACGGCCTCTGGAAACACCATATATTTT. It encodes CASSSRDTASGNTIYF.

The chain links TRBV7-3 to TRBJ2-1; 7 positions agree with TRBD1. Germline V gives CDR1 SGHTA, CDR2 FQGTGA. The V segment lost 5 bases and the J segment 9 bases; nucleotides outside the gene matches: 7. CDR3 length: 13 amino acids. The CDR3 DNA reads as TGTGCCAGCAGCCTCACGTCAGGGGGTGAGCAGTTCTTC. Protein: CASSLTSGGEQFF.

The table lists this clone with a few counts. The chain recombines TRBV6-1 with TRBJ2-3; 10 bases fit TRBD1. Trimming took 7 bases from V and 6 from J; bases not matched to a gene: 7. CDR1 is MNHNS, CDR2 SASEGT, per germline. The CDR3 has 14 amino acids. The CDR3 loop reads CASTEGGQGDTQYF. The CDR3 DNA reads as TGTGCCAGCACCGAGGGGGGACAGGGGGATACGCAGTATTTT.

The rearrangement links TRBV28 to TRBJ1-1; D is perhaps TRBD1 (6 bases). CDR1 is MDHEN, CDR2 SYDVKM, per germline. Trimming removed 8 bases at V and 10 bases at J, with 20 bases between. This CDR3 contains 13 residues. The CDR3 nucleotides read TGTGCCAGCTCTTCTACAGGGTTTCATGGAGCTTTCTTT. This translates into CASSSTGFHGAFF.

The CDR3 here is CASRLPGGNTEAFF. CDR3 coding DNA: TGTGCCAGCAGGCTCCCCGGCGGGAACACTGAAGCTTTCTTT. The chain combines TRBV28 with TRBJ1-1; D unclear. V was trimmed by 6 bases and J by 1 base, leaving 12 bases between them. This CDR3 contains 14 residues. Germline values: CDR1 MDHEN, CDR2 SYDVKM.

This clone was seen once. V usage is TRBV6-5 and J usage is TRBJ2-2; no clear D gene. Trimming shortened V by 1 base and J by 5 bases, and 8 bases separated the two germline ends. The CDR3 sequence is 14 residues long. CDR1 and CDR2 from the germline V gene are MNHEY and SVGAGI. The DNA of the CDR3 is TGTGCCAGCAGTTACTATGGTGAGACCGGGGAGCTGTTTTTT. Its protein product is CASSYYGETGELFF.

The chain carries TRBV19 and TRBJ2-4; 9 bases line up with TRBD2. Trimming cost V 4 bases and J 2 bases; bases outside gene matches: 3. The length of the CDR3 is 15 residues. The germline V gene has CDR1 LNHDA and CDR2 SQIVND (reference sequence). The CDR3 coding sequence is TGTGCCAGTAGTAATCTAGCGGGATCCAAAAACATTCAGTACTTC. It yields the protein CASSNLAGSKNIQYF.

V usage is TRBV7-2 and J usage is TRBJ2-5; D perhaps matches TRBD1 (8 bases). The CDR3 covers 15 residues. V was pared by 2 bases and J by 5 bases, with 15 bases between. Germline V gene sequence: CDR1 SGHTA, CDR2 FQGNSA. The CDR3 DNA reads TGTGCCAGCAGCTTAAATCAACAGGGGGGGGAGACCCAGTACTTC. As protein: CASSLNQQGGETQYF.

V gene TRBV6-6 combines with J gene TRBJ1-4; 10 bases line up with TRBD1. V shed 0 bases and J 7 bases; nucleotides not matched to a gene: 2. In germline, CDR1 is MNHNY, CDR2 SVGAGI (reference sequence). This CDR3 is built from 15 residues. The CDR3 reads CASSYSGQGGEKLFF. For the CDR3, the DNA is TGTGCCAGCAGTTACTCTGGACAGGGGGGTGAAAAACTGTTTTTT.

Only a few counts were recorded for this clone. This chain uses TRBV9 with TRBJ2-3, with 12 positions matching TRBD2. J gave up 6 bases and V 0 bases, and 5 bases lay outside the gene matches. Germline CDR1 is SGDLS and CDR2 is YYNGEE. The CDR3 contains 16 residues. CDR3 sequence reads: CASSVGLAGGPDTQYF. CDR3 nucleotides: TGTGCCAGCAGCGTAGGTCTAGCGGGAGGGCCGGATACGCAGTATTTT. The complete variable domain, with remaining parts taken from reference TRBV9 and TRBJ2-3, reads DSGVTQTPKHLITATGQRVTLRCSPRSGDLSVYWYQQSLDQGLQFLIQYYNGEERAKGNILERFSAQQFPDLHSELNLSSLELGDSALYFCASSVGLAGGPDTQYFGPGTRLTVL.

The count of this clone is one. This specimen includes other DNA sequences encoding the same CDR3. This chain joins TRBV20-1 and TRBJ1-1, with D maybe TRBD1 (6 bases). The CDR3 has 11 amino acids. The germline gives CDR1 DFQATT, CDR2 SNEGSKA (reference sequence). With 5 bases removed from V and 7 bases from J, the gap between germline ends came to 11 bases. The CDR3 sequence is CSARRGLEAFF. The CDR3 nucleotides read TGCAGTGCTCGCAGGGGTCTTGAAGCTTTCTTT.